Below are 29 T cell receptor beta chains sequenced from a single sample in a study of blood T cell repertoires in COVID-19. Produced via immunoSEQ multiplex PCR; TCRdb's table is partial and in-frame only. The data contain around 280,000 clones, nearly 90% of them singletons. The source material was PBMCs or T cells enriched from blood (not recorded which). These receptors all stem from a woman under 30 with acute COVID-19.

Only one count was recorded for this clone. V is TRBV5-6 and J is TRBJ2-7; a possible D gene is TRBD1 (5 bases). The CDR3 extends over 13 amino acids. Germline V lookup: CDR1 SGHDT, CDR2 YYEEEE. V lost 5 bases to trimming and J lost 1 base, with 10 bases between them. CDR3 in amino acids: CASRLYRSYEQYF. The CDR3 DNA sequence: TGTGCCAGCAGACTATACAGGTCCTACGAGCAGTACTTC.

The chain is built from TRBV7-6 and TRBJ2-2; TRBD2 matches at 14 bases. Germline values: CDR1 SGHVS, CDR2 FNYEAQ. V lost 3 bases to trimming and J lost 4 bases; unmatched junction nucleotides: 7. This CDR3 is 18 amino acids long. The CDR3 spells CASSFPGLAGESTGELFF. The CDR3 DNA sequence: TGTGCCAGCAGCTTTCCGGGACTAGCGGGAGAAAGCACCGGGGAGCTGTTTTTT.

The chain combines TRBV18 with TRBJ1-5; D remains unclear. The CDR3 extends over 14 amino acids. The germline V gene has CDR1 KGHSH and CDR2 LQKENI. Deletions cut 5 bases from V and 0 bases from J, with 8 bases between. Here the CDR3 reads CASSDTDSNQPQHF. CDR3 nucleotide sequence: TGTGCCAGCTCAGATACAGATAGCAATCAGCCCCAGCATTTT.

This chain connects TRBV4-1 to TRBJ2-1; a weak D match, TRBD2 (5 bases). The CDR3 loop spans 18 amino acids. CDR1 is MGHRA and CDR2 is YSYEKL in the germline V gene. Trimming took 1 base from V and 5 from J, leaving 21 bases between them. The CDR3 DNA is TGCGCCAGCAGCCAAGTGCCGAGGAGGAGCGGTAAGAACAATGAGCAGTTCTTC. Protein product: CASSQVPRRSGKNNEQFF.

The V and J genes are TRBV11-2 and TRBJ2-3, with 11 bases identical to TRBD2. Germline lookup yields CDR1 SGHAT and CDR2 FQNNGV. The CDR3 consists of 16 residues. Germline trimming cut 4 bases from V and 2 bases from J; bases unmatched to any gene: 5. The DNA for the CDR3 is TGTGCCAGCAGCTCACTAGCGGGAGTGACCACAGATACGCAGTATTTT. This translates into CASSSLAGVTTDTQYF.

The V and J genes are TRBV6-5 and TRBJ2-7; possible D gene TRBD2, 7 bases. CDR3 length: 15 amino acids. The V end lost 6 bases, the J end lost 2 bases, and 17 bases lay between the germline ends. Germline CDR1 MNHEY, CDR2 SVGAGI. CDR3 loop: CASRIGGHSTYEQYF. DNA for the CDR3: TGTGCCAGCAGAATCGGGGGGCATTCAACCTACGAGCAGTACTTC.

The V and J genes are TRBV7-9 and TRBJ1-1; 7 bases are shared with TRBD1. CDR3 size: 16 residues. Germline CDR1 SEHNR, CDR2 FQNEAQ (reference sequence). The trim removed 3 bases at V and 0 bases at J, leaving 7 bases unmatched. The CDR3 loop reads CASSFKGQIMNTEAFF. The DNA for the CDR3 is TGTGCCAGCAGCTTTAAGGGACAGATCATGAACACTGAAGCTTTCTTT.

This clone was picked up a small number of times. The rearrangement uses TRBV1 and TRBJ2-7; the table calls TRBD2, which could not be checked here. TRBV1 is classified as a pseudogene. The CDR3 is made up of 14 amino acids. The CDR3 coding sequence is TGCACCAGCAGCCAAGAGCGGGAAGTGTACGAGCAGTACTTC. Its translation is CTSSQEREVYEQYF.

DNA of the CDR3: TGTGCCAGCAGCTTCGGGGGGGGCGATTCACCCCTCCACTTT. Amino acid sequence: CASSFGGGDSPLHF. The J gene is TRBJ1-6, the V gene TRBV7-2; perhaps TRBD1 as D (6 bases). The CDR3 loop spans 14 amino acids. V gave up 3 bases and J gave up 8 bases, with 11 bases separating them. Germline-derived CDR1 and CDR2 are SGHTA and FQGNSA.

The rearrangement uses TRBV7-6 and TRBJ2-7; D is possibly TRBD1 (6 bases). The CDR3 has 16 residues. Germline loops: CDR1 SGHVS, CDR2 FNYEAQ. Trimming took off 1 base at V and 2 bases at J, with 15 bases between the two ends. This CDR3 reads CASSLGTGPGPYEQYF. CDR3 sequence (DNA): TGTGCCAGCAGCTTAGGTACAGGGCCAGGACCCTACGAGCAGTACTTC.

The CDR3 DNA is TGTGCCAGCAGCGTAGGGACTAGCGGGAGAGGAAATGAGCAGTTCTTC. Amino acid sequence: CASSVGTSGRGNEQFF. The rearrangement links TRBV9 to TRBJ2-1; 13 bases map to TRBD2. The CDR3 totals 16 residues. V dropped 0 bases and J dropped 7; count of bases not matched to a gene: 4. CDR1 SGDLS and CDR2 YYNGEE come from the germline V gene.

The V call is TRBV30, the J call TRBJ1-1, with no clear D. This CDR3 has 16 residues. Germline CDR1 reads GTSNPN; CDR2 reads SVGIG (reference sequence). Trimming left V 3 bases short and J 6 bases short, with 23 bases between. The CDR3 spells CAWSGGYLGGGSEAFF. In nucleotides, the CDR3 is TGTGCCTGGAGCGGAGGGTATCTGGGAGGAGGGTCTGAAGCTTTCTTT.

For this clone: Additional DNA sequences in this sample encode the identical CDR3. The chain joins TRBV11-2 to TRBJ1-6, with 7 nucleotides matching TRBD1. Germline V gene sequence: CDR1 SGHAT, CDR2 FQNNGV. V lost 4 bases, J lost 7 bases, and 10 bases stayed unmatched. The length of the CDR3 is 16 residues. CDR3: CASSSHRQGGNSPLHF. The CDR3 coding sequence is TGTGCCAGCAGCTCTCACAGACAGGGTGGGAATTCACCCCTCCACTTT.

V gene TRBV6-6 combines with J gene TRBJ1-4; D gene ambiguous. Germline CDR1 MNHNY, CDR2 SVGAGI (reference sequence). V was clipped by 6 bases and J by 5 bases, with 19 bases between them. The CDR3 spans 16 residues. The CDR3 bases are TGTGCCAGCAGGACCGGGAACCGGAGCGGAAATGAAAAACTGTTTTTT. It translates to CASRTGNRSGNEKLFF.

The V call is TRBV30, the J call TRBJ2-7; 10 bases align to TRBD1. V lost 4 bases to trimming and J lost 7 bases; unmatched junction nucleotides: 10. This CDR3 contains 14 residues. Germline assignment: CDR1 GTSNPN and CDR2 SVGIG (reference sequence). CDR3 amino acids: CAWTPGTGDWEQYF. As DNA, the CDR3 is TGTGCCTGGACCCCAGGGACAGGGGATTGGGAGCAGTACTTC.

The chain is built from TRBV6-2 or TRBV6-3 and TRBJ2-6, with D tentatively TRBD1 (7 bases). CDR1 is MNHEY and CDR2 is SVGEGT in the germline V gene. There are 19 residues in the CDR3. V lost 4 bases and J lost 0, with 19 bases in between. CDR3 protein: CASSSTGGGFFSGANVLTF. The CDR3 nucleotides read TGTGCCAGCAGTTCAACCGGAGGGGGCTTCTTCTCTGGGGCCAACGTCCTGACTTTC.

This chain links TRBV7-9 with TRBJ2-1; 8 nucleotides match TRBD2. V shed 8 bases and J 5 bases; nucleotides not matched to a gene: 8. CDR1 is SEHNR, CDR2 FQNEAQ, per germline (reference sequence). The CDR3 is 14 amino acids. The CDR3 protein is CASGGSGANNEQFF. CDR3 DNA: TGTGCCAGCGGGGGTAGCGGGGCGAACAATGAGCAGTTCTTC.

This clone appeared a single time. The gene calls are TRBV6-2 or TRBV6-3 and TRBJ2-2, with 11 bases fitting TRBD2. The J segment lost 8 bases and the V segment lost 5 bases, leaving 1 base of the junction unmatched. Germline loops: CDR1 MNHEY, CDR2 SVGEGT. This CDR3 is 13 amino acids long. The CDR3 bases are TGTGCCAGCAGTCGACTAGCGGGAGGGGAGCTGTTTTTT. The encoded protein is CASSRLAGGELFF.

The V and J genes are TRBV11-1 and TRBJ2-7; 7 nucleotides align to TRBD2. The CDR3 runs 15 residues. Germline V gene sequence: CDR1 SGHAT, CDR2 FQDESV (reference sequence). Trimming cost V 5 bases and J 0 bases; bases outside gene matches: 7. The CDR3 DNA reads as TGTGCCAGCAGCCTGGGCACTAGCGCCTCCTACGAGCAGTACTTC. Protein sequence: CASSLGTSASYEQYF.

The chain recombines TRBV30 with TRBJ2-7; 7 bases agree with TRBD1. CDR1 and CDR2 (germline): GTSNPN, SVGIG (reference sequence). V dropped 2 bases and J dropped 6; count of bases not matched to a gene: 7. The CDR3 has 13 amino acids. The CDR3 reads CAWSITGVTEQYF. The CDR3 DNA sequence: TGTGCCTGGAGTATTACAGGGGTCACCGAGCAGTACTTC. Full variable domain (remainder filled in from reference TRBV30 and TRBJ2-7): SQTIHQWPATLVQPVGSPLSLECTVEGTSNPNLYWYRQAAGRGLQLLFYSVGIGQISSEVPQNLSASRPQDRQFILSSKKLLLSDSGFYLCAWSITGVTEQYFGPGTRLTVT.

The chain uses TRBV6-5 and TRBJ1-2; 7 bases line up with TRBD1. The CDR3 runs to 13 residues. Per the germline V gene, CDR1 is MNHEY and CDR2 is SVGAGI. V gave up 6 bases and J gave up 4 bases; unmatched junction bases: 5. This chain's CDR3 is CASSQGVFYGYTF. CDR3 sequence (DNA): TGTGCCAGCAGCCAGGGGGTTTTCTATGGCTACACCTTC.

The chain uses TRBV6-5 and TRBJ2-7, with 7 nucleotides matching TRBD2. The trim removed 11 bases at V and 4 bases at J, leaving 17 bases unmatched. This CDR3 has 15 residues. Germline CDR1 is MNHEY and CDR2 is SVGAGI. CDR3 in DNA: TGTGCCGGCAAATCCAGCGGGACTCCTACATACGAGCAGTACTTC. Its protein is CAGKSSGTPTYEQYF.

This CDR3 reads CASRGNEQFF. As DNA, the CDR3 is TGTGCCAGCCGGGGCAATGAGCAGTTCTTC. The chain is built from TRBV12-3 or TRBV12-4 and TRBJ2-1, with D tentatively TRBD2 (5 bases). The V and J ends lost 8 bases and 6 bases respectively, with 5 bases between them. This CDR3 contains 10 residues.

J is TRBJ1-1 and V is TRBV30, with 7 bases identical to TRBD1. Germline V gene sequence: CDR1 GTSNPN, CDR2 SVGIG (reference sequence). This CDR3 region has 14 residues. V lost 5 bases to trimming and J lost 0 bases; unmatched junction nucleotides: 6. CDR3 sequence reads: CAWARGRLNTEAFF. The CDR3 DNA follows: TGTGCCTGGGCCAGGGGGAGGCTGAACACTGAAGCTTTCTTT.

V gene TRBV27 combines with J gene TRBJ2-3; D remains unclear. The V gene's germline CDR1 is MNHEY and CDR2 SMNVEV (reference sequence). The CDR3 is made up of 11 amino acids. V was cut by 4 bases and J by 6 bases, with 5 bases left in between. CDR3 sequence (DNA): TGTGCCAGCAGTTACTCGGATACGCAGTATTTT. Translated: CASSYSDTQYF.

This chain connects TRBV7-9 to TRBJ2-1; 7 bases map to TRBD2. Germline CDR1 reads SEHNR; CDR2 reads FQNEAQ (reference sequence). The CDR3 sequence is 17 residues long. V dropped 5 bases and J dropped 0; count of bases not matched to a gene: 10. CDR3 sequence: CASSPRGAGSSYNEQFF. The CDR3 DNA follows: TGTGCCAGCAGCCCAAGGGGAGCGGGGAGCTCCTACAATGAGCAGTTCTTC.

The J gene is TRBJ2-7, the V gene TRBV5-1; the match to TRBD1 covers 8 bases. J gave up 3 bases and V 4 bases, and 6 bases lay outside the gene matches. The CDR3 length is 14 residues. CDR1 and CDR2 from the germline V gene are SGHRS and YFSETQ. The CDR3 loop is CASSTKQGVYEQYF. CDR3 DNA sequence: TGCGCCAGCAGCACCAAACAGGGGGTCTACGAGCAGTACTTC.

The chain links TRBV5-5 to TRBJ1-2; D remains unclear. The CDR3 loop spans 14 amino acids. The V end lost 4 bases, the J end lost 0 bases, and 10 bases lay between the germline ends. The germline gives CDR1 SGHKS, CDR2 YYEKEE (reference sequence). CDR3 nucleotides: TGTGCCAGCAGCCTTACATATCCTAACTATGGCTACACCTTC. Translating it yields CASSLTYPNYGYTF.

This chain uses TRBV4-1 with TRBJ2-7; perhaps TRBD1 as D (5 bases). Germline V lookup: CDR1 MGHRA, CDR2 YSYEKL. V gave up 1 base and J gave up 6 bases, with 13 bases separating them. The CDR3 consists of 14 residues. The CDR3, as DNA: TGCGCCAGCAGCCAAGTCTTCCAGGGTAGCGAGCAGTACTTC. Its translation: CASSQVFQGSEQYF.